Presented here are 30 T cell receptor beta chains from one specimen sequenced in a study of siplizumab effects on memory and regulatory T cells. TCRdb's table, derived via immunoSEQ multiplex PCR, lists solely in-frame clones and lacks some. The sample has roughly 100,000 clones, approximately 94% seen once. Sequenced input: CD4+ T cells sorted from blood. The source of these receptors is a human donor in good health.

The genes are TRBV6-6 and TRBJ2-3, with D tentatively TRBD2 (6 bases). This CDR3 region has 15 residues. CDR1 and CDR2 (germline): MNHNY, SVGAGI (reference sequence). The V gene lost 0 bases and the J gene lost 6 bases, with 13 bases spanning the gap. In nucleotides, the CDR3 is TGTGCCAGCAGTTACTCGACTAGTCCCGCGGATACGCAGTATTTT. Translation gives CASSYSTSPADTQYF.

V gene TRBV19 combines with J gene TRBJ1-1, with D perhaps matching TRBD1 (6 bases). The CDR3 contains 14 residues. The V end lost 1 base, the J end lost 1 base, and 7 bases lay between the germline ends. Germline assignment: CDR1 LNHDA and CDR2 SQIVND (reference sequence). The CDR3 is CASSIVRGNTEAFF. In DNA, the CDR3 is TGTGCCAGTAGTATAGTCAGGGGGAACACTGAAGCTTTCTTT. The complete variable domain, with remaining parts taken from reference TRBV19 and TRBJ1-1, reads DGGITQSPKYLFRKEGQNVTLSCEQNLNHDAMYWYRQDPGQGLRLIYYSQIVNDFQKGDIAEGYSVSREKKESFPLTVTSAQKNPTAFYLCASSIVRGNTEAFFGQGTRLTVV.

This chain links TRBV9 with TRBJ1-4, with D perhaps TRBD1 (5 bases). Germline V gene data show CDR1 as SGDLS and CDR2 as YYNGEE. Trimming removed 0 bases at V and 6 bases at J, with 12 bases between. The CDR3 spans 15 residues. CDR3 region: CASSVGEGDDEKLFF. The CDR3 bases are TGTGCCAGCAGCGTAGGAGAAGGGGATGATGAAAAACTGTTTTTT.

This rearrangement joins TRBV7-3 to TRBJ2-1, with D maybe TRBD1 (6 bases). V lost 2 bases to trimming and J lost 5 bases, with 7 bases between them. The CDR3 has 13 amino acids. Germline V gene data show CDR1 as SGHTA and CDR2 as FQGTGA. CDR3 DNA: TGTGCCAGCAGCTTAGGGACACACAATGAGCAGTTCTTC. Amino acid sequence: CASSLGTHNEQFF.

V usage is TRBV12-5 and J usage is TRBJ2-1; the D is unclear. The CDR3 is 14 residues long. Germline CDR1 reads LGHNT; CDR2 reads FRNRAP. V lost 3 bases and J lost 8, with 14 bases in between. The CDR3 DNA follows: TGTGCTAGTGGTTTCGGCCTAGTGGATTATGAGCAGTTCTTC. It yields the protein CASGFGLVDYEQFF.

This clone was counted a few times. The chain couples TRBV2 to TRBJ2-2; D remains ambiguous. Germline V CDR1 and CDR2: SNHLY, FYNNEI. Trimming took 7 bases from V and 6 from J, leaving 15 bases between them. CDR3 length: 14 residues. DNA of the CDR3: TGTGCCAGCAAGCCTAGTGAGGCCGCCGGGGAGCTGTTTTTT. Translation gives CASKPSEAAGELFF.

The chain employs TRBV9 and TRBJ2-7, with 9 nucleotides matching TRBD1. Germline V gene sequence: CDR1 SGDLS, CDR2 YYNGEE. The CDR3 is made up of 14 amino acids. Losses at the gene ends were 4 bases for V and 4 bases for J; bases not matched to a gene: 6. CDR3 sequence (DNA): TGTGCCAGCAGCCCCCAGGGACAGGGATACGAGCAGTACTTC. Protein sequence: CASSPQGQGYEQYF.

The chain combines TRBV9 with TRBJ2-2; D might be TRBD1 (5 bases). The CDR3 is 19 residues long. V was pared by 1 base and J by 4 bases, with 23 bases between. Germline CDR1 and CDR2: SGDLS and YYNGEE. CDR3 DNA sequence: TGTGCCAGCAGCGTAACGACCGTAGGGGTCCAGGGCCGCACCGGGGAGCTGTTTTTT. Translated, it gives CASSVTTVGVQGRTGELFF.

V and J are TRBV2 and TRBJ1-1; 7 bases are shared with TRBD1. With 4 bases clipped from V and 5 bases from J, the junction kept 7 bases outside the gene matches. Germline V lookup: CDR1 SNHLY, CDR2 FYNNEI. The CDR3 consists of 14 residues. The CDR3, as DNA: TGTGCCAGCAGTGGACAGGGTCGAGGAACTGAAGCTTTCTTT. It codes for CASSGQGRGTEAFF.

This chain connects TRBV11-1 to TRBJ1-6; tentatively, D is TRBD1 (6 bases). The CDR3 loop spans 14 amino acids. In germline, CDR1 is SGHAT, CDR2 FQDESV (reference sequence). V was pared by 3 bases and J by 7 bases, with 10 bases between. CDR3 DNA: TGTGCCAGCAGCTTCGGGGGCGGCAATTCACCCCTCCACTTT. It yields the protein CASSFGGGNSPLHF.

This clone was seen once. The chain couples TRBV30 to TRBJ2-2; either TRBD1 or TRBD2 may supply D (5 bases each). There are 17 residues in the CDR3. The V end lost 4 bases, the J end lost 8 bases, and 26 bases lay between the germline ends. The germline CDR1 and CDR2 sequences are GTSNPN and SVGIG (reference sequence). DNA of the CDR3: TGTGCCTGGAAAATTCACGGACCTTGGGGACCGAGAGGGGAGCTGTTTTTT. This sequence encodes CAWKIHGPWGPRGELFF.

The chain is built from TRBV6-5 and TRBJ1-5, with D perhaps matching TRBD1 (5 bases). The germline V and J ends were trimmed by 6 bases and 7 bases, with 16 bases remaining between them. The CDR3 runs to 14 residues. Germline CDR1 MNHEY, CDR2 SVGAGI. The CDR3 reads CASRNAGTGQPQHF. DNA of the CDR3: TGTGCCAGCAGGAACGCAGGGACGGGCCAGCCCCAGCATTTT.

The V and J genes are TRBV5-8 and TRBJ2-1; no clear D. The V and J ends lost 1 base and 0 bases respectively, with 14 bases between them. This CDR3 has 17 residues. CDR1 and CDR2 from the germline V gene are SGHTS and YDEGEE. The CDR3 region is CASSLRVGLSSYNEQFF. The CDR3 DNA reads TGTGCCAGCAGCTTGCGGGTGGGCCTCAGCTCCTACAATGAGCAGTTCTTC. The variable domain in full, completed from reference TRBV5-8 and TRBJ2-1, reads EAGVTQSPTHLIKTRGQQATLRCSPISGHTSVYWYQQALGLGLQFLLWYDEGEERNRGNFPPRFSGRQFPNYSSELNVNALELEDSALYLCASSLRVGLSSYNEQFFGPGTRLTVL.

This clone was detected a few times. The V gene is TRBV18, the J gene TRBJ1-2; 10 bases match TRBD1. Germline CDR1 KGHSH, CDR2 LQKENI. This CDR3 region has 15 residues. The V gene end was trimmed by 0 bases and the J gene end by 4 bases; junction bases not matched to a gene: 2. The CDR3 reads CASSPPRTGGYGYTF. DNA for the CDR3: TGTGCCAGCTCACCACCTAGGACAGGGGGCTATGGCTACACCTTC.

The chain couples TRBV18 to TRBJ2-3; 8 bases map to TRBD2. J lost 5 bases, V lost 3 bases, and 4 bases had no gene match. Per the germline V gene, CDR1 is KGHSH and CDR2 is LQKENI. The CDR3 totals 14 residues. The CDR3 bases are TGTGCCAGCTCACCGGGACTAGGCGTAGATACGCAGTATTTT. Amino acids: CASSPGLGVDTQYF.

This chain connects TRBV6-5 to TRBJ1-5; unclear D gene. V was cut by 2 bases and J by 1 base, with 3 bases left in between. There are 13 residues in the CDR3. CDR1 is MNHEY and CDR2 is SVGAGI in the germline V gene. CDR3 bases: TGTGCCAGCAGTTACAGGAGCAATCAGCCCCAGCATTTT. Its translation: CASSYRSNQPQHF.

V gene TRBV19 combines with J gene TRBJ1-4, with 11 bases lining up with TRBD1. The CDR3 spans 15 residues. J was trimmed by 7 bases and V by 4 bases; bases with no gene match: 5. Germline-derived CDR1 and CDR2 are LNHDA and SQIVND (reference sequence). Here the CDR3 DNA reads TGTGCCAGTAGTACAGGGACAGGGGGAGGTGAAAAACTGTTTTTT. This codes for CASSTGTGGGEKLFF. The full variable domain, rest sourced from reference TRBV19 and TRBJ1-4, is DGGITQSPKYLFRKEGQNVTLSCEQNLNHDAMYWYRQDPGQGLRLIYYSQIVNDFQKGDIAEGYSVSREKKESFPLTVTSAQKNPTAFYLCASSTGTGGGEKLFFGSGTQLSVL.

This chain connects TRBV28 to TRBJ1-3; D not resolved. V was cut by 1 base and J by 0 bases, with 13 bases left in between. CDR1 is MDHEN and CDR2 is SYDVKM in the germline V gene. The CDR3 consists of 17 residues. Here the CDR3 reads CASSLFDGGSSGNTIYF. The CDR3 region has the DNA TGTGCCAGCAGTTTATTTGATGGCGGGAGCTCTGGAAACACCATATATTTT.

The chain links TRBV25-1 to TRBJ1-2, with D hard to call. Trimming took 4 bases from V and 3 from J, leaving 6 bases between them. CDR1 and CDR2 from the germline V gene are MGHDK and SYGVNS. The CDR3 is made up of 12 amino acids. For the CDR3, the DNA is TGTGCCAGCAGTGGTACGTACTATGGCTACACCTTC. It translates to CASSGTYYGYTF.

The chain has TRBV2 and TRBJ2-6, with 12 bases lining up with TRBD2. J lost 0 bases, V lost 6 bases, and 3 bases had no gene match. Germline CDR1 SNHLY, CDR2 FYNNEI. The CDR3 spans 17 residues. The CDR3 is CASRLAGGGSGANVLTF. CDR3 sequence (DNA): TGTGCCAGCAGGCTAGCGGGAGGGGGCTCTGGGGCCAACGTCCTGACTTTC.

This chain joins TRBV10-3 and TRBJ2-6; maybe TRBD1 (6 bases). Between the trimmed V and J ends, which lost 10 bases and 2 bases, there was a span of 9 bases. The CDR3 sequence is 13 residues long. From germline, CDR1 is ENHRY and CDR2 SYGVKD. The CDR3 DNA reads TGTGCCACCAACAGGGCTGGGGCCAACGTCCTGACTTTC. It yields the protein CATNRAGANVLTF.

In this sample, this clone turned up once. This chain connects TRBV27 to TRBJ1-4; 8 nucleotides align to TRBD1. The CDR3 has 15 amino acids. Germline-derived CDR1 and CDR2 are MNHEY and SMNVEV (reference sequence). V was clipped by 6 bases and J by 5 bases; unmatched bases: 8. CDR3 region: CASSLRQGSNEKLFF. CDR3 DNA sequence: TGTGCCAGCAGCCTCCGACAGGGGTCGAATGAAAAACTGTTTTTT.

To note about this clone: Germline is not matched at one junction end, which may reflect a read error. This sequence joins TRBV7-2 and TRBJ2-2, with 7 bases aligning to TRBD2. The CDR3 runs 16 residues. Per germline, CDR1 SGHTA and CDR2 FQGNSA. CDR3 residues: CASTLEGGPHTGELFF. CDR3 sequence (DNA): TGTGCCAGCACCTTAGAGGGAGGGCCGCACACCGGGGAGCTGTTTTTT.

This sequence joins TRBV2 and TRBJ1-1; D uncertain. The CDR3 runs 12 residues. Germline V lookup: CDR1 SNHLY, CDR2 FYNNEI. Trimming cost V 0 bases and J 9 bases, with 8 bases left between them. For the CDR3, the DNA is TGTGCCAGCAGTGAAGCGCGGATTCAAGCTTTCTTT. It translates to CASSEARIQAFF.

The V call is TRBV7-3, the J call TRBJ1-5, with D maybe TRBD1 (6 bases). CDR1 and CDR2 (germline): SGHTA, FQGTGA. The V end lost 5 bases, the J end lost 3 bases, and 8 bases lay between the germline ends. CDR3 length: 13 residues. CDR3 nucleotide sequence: TGTGCCAGCAGCACAGGGCTCAATCAGCCCCAGCATTTT. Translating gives CASSTGLNQPQHF.

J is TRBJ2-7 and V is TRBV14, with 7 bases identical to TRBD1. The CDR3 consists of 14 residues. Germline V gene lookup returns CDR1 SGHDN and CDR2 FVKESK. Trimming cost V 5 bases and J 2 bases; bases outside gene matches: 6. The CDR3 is CASSTLTGTYEQYF. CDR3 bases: TGTGCCAGCAGCACCCTGACAGGGACCTACGAGCAGTACTTC. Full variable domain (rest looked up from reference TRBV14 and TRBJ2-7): EAGVTQFPSHSVIEKGQTVTLRCDPISGHDNLYWYRRVMGKEIKFLLHFVKESKQDESGMPNNRFLAERTGGTYSTLKVQPAELEDSGVYFCASSTLTGTYEQYFGPGTRLTVT.

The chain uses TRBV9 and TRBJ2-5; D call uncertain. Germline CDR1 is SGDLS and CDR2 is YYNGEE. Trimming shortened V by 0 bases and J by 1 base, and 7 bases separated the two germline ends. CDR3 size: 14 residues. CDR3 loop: CASSVGPGQETQYF. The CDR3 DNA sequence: TGTGCCAGCAGCGTAGGTCCGGGCCAAGAGACCCAGTACTTC.

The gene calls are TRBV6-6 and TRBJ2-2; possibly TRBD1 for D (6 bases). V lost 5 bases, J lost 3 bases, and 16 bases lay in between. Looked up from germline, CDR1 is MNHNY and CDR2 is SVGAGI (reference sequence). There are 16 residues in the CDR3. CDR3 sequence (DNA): TGTGCCAGCAGTGCCCCTCAGGGGATGGACACCGGGGAGCTGTTTTTT. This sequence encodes CASSAPQGMDTGELFF.

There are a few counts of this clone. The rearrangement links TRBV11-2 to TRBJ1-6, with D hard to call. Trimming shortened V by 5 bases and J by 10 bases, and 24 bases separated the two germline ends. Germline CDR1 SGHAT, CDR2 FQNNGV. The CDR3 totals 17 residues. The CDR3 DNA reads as TGTGCCAGCAGCACCGACCCTCCCGATGGTTTAGGGTCACCCCTCCACTTT. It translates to CASSTDPPDGLGSPLHF.

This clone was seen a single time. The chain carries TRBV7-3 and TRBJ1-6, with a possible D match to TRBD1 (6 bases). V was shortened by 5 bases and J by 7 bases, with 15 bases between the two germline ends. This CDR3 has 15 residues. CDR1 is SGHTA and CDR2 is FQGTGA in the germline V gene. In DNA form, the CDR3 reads TGTGCCAGCAGCCTAGAAGGACAGACAAATTCACCCCTCCACTTT. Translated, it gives CASSLEGQTNSPLHF.